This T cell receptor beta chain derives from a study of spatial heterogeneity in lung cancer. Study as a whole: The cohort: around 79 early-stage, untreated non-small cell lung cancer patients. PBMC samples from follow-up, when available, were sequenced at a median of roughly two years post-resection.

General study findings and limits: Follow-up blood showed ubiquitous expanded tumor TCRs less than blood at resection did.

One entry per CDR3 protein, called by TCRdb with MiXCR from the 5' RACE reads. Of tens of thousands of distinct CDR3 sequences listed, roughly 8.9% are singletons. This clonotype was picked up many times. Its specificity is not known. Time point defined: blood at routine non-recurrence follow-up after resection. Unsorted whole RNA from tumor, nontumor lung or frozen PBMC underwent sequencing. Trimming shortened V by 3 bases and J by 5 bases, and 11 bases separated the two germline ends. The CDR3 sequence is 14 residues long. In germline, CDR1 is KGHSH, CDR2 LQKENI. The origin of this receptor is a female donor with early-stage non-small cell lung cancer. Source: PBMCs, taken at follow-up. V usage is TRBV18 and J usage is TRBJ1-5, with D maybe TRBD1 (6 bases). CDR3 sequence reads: CASSPSAGDQPQHF. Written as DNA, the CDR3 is TGTGCCAGCTCACCGTCGGCAGGGGATCAGCCCCAGCATTTT. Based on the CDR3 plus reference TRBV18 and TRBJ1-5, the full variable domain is NAGVMQNPRHLVRRRGQEARLRCSPMKGHSHVYWYRQLPEEGLKFMVYLQKENIIDESGMPKERFSAEFPKEGPSILRIQQVVRGDSAAYFCASSPSAGDQPQHFGDGTRLSIL.